Each of the 11 T cell receptor beta chains below was sequenced from the same sample in a study of T cells in Graves' hyperthyroidism and ophthalmopathy. RNA transcripts were the template for amplifying TCR beta CDR3 regions. The HTBI primer set served for first-round RT-PCR of the TCR CDR3. TCRdb reprocessed the multiplex PCR reads with MiXCR, giving one entry per CDR3 protein. The sample yields about 540,000 distinct CDR3 sequences, about 45% seen once. Sequenced: peripheral blood or thyroid tissue (not recorded which). These receptors originate from a woman under 30 with Graves' hyperthyroidism.

The chain is built from TRBV5-4 and TRBJ2-5; D possibly corresponds to TRBD2 (5 bases). This CDR3 is 14 amino acids long. From germline, CDR1 is SGHNT and CDR2 YYREEE (reference sequence). The V gene lost 0 bases and the J gene lost 5 bases, with 11 bases spanning the gap. For the CDR3, the DNA is TGTGCCAGCAGCTTGGGGAGTGGCGGGGAGACCCAGTACTTC. Amino acids: CASSLGSGGETQYF.

The table lists this clonotype with a count of one. This sequence joins TRBV29-1 and TRBJ1-1; a possible D gene is TRBD1 (5 bases). CDR3 length equals 10 residues. Germline V CDR1 and CDR2: SQVTM, ANQGSEA. Trimming cost V 7 bases and J 9 bases, with 12 bases left between them. The CDR3, as DNA: TGCAGCGGGGGTGGGGGGAAAGCTTTCTTT. As protein: CSGGGGKAFF.

This chain joins TRBV7-9 and TRBJ2-3; 7 nucleotides line up with TRBD1. This CDR3 region has 16 residues. Germline CDR1 reads SEHNR; CDR2 reads FQNEAQ (reference sequence). The V segment lost 2 bases and the J segment 2 bases; nucleotides outside the gene matches: 7. The DNA of the CDR3 is TGTGCCAGCAGCTTAAGCCGGGACAGAATCACAGATACGCAGTATTTT. As protein: CASSLSRDRITDTQYF.

The sample holds many counts of this clonotype. This chain joins TRBV5-1 and TRBJ1-1; D possibly corresponds to TRBD1 (5 bases). CDR3 size: 16 residues. The V end lost 3 bases, the J end lost 5 bases, and 20 bases lay between the germline ends. In germline, CDR1 is SGHRS, CDR2 YFSETQ. CDR3 coding DNA: TGCGCCAGCAGCTCTACCGGTAGGGGAAGGGATACTGAAGCTTTCTTT. It yields the protein CASSSTGRGRDTEAFF.

This chain links TRBV10-2 with TRBJ2-7; the D gene is possibly TRBD1 (7 bases). In germline, CDR1 is WSHSY, CDR2 SAAADI. The germline V and J ends were trimmed by 4 bases and 5 bases, with 15 bases remaining between them. The CDR3 contains 14 residues. CDR3 protein: CASSGDSRGDEQYF. The CDR3 nucleotides are TGCGCCAGCAGTGGGGACAGCAGGGGGGACGAGCAGTACTTC.

The chain is built from TRBV20-1 and TRBJ1-6; the D gene is possibly TRBD1 (5 bases). V was cut by 5 bases and J by 7 bases, with 12 bases left in between. The CDR3 is 13 residues long. From germline, CDR1 is DFQATT and CDR2 SNEGSKA (reference sequence). The CDR3 loop reads CSAGRDGNSPLHF. The CDR3 DNA sequence: TGCAGTGCTGGCCGGGACGGGAATTCACCCCTCCACTTT.

Ten or more counts support this clonotype. The rearrangement links TRBV5-6 to TRBJ2-7, with TRBD1 identical over 7 bases. CDR1 is SGHDT and CDR2 is YYEEEE in the germline V gene. The CDR3 sequence is 14 residues long. V was pared by 2 bases and J by 3 bases, with 5 bases of the junction left unmatched. The CDR3: CASSLPGQSYEQYF. DNA of the CDR3: TGTGCCAGCAGCTTACCGGGACAGAGCTACGAGCAGTACTTC.

As for this clonotype: A much larger clone lies one base from this, so it may be a read error. The chain joins TRBV20-1 to TRBJ1-1; D call uncertain. The CDR3 extends over 16 amino acids. From germline, CDR1 is DFQATT and CDR2 SNEGSKA (reference sequence). The CDR3 region has the DNA TGCGGTGCTAGAGATGATTTTCGACGGCCGGTGTCTGAAGCTTTCTTT. Its protein product is CGARDDFRRPVSEAFF.

The CDR3 loop reads CSAGVETQYF. The CDR3 nucleotides are TGCAGCGCCGGGGTGGAGACCCAGTACTTC. V usage is TRBV29-1 and J usage is TRBJ2-5, with D possibly matching TRBD2 (5 bases). Germline-derived CDR1 and CDR2 are SQVTM and ANQGSEA. The CDR3 loop spans 10 amino acids. Between the trimmed V and J ends, which lost 7 bases and 5 bases, there was a span of 8 bases.

A note on this clonotype: One end of the junction is discordant with germline, which a read error may explain. The chain carries TRBV6-5 and TRBJ2-7, with D possibly TRBD1 on 6 matching bases. The CDR3 sequence is 15 residues long. Germline CDR1 reads MNHEY; CDR2 reads SVGAGI. The CDR3 coding sequence is TGTGCCATCAGTTACTCGAGGGGGACCCGCTACGAGCAGTACTTC. This sequence encodes CAISYSRGTRYEQYF.

This clonotype was seen more than once but under ten times. This chain connects TRBV12-3 or TRBV12-4 to TRBJ2-7; tentative D call: TRBD2 (5 bases). The CDR3 loop spans 15 amino acids. V lost 2 bases, J lost 5 bases, and 16 bases lay in between. The CDR3 region is CASSLIGVKADEQYF. The CDR3, as DNA: TGTGCCAGCAGTTTAATCGGGGTAAAAGCGGACGAGCAGTACTTC.